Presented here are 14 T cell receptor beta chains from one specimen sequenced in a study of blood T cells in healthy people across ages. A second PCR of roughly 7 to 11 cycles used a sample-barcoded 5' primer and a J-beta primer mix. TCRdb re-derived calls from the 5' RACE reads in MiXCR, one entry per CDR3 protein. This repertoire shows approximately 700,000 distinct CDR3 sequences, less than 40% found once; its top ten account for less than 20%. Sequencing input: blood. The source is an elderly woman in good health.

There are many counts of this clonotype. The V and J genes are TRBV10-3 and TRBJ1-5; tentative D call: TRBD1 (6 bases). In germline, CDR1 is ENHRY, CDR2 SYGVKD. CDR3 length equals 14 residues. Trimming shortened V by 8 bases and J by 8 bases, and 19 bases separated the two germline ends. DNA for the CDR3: TGTGCCATCGGCGACCGAAGGACAGCAGAGCCCCAGCATTTT. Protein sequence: CAIGDRRTAEPQHF.

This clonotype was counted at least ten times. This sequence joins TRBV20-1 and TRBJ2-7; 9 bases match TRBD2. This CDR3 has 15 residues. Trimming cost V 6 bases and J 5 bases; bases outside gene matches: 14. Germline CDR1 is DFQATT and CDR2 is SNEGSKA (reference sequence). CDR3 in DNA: TGCAGTGCGACGGTCCTGGCGGGGGGGATCGACGAGCAGTACTTC. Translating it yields CSATVLAGGIDEQYF.

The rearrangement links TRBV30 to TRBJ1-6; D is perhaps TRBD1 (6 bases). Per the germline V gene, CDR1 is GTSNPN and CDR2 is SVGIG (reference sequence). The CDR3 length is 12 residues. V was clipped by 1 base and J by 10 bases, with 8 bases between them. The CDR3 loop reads CAWSGGGSPLHF. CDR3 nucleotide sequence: TGTGCCTGGAGTGGAGGGGGATCACCCCTCCACTTT.

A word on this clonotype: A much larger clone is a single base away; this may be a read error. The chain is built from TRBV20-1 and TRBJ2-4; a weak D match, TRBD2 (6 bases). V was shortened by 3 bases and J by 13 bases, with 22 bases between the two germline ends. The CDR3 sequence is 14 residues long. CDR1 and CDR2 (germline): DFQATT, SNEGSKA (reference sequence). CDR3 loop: CSASGGNSYNEQYF. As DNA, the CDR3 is TGCAGTGCTAGCGGGGGAAACTCCTACAATGAGCAGTACTTC.

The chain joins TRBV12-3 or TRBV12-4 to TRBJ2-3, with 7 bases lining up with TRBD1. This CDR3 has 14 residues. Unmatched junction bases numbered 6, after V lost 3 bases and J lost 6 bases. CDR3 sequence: CASSFQGGWDTQYF. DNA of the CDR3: TGTGCCAGCAGTTTTCAAGGGGGCTGGGATACGCAGTATTTT.

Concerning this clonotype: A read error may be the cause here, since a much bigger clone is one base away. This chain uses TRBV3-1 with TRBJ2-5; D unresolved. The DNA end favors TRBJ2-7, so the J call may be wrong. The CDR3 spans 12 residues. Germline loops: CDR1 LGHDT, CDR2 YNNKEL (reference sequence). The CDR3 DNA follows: TGTGCCGGCAGCCAAGGGCCCTACGAGCAGTACTTC. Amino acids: CAGSQGPYEQYF.

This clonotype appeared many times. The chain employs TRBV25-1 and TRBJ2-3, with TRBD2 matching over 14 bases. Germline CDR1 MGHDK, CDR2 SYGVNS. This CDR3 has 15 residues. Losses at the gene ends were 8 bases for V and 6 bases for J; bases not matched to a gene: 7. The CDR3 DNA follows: TGTGCCAGCGCCCGGACTAGCGGGGGGCCCGATACGCAGTATTTT. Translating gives CASARTSGGPDTQYF. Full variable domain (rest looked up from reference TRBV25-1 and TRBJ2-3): EADIYQTPRYLVIGTGKKITLECSQTMGHDKMYWYQQDPGMELHLIHYSYGVNSTEKGDLSSESTVSRIRTEHFPLTLESARPSHTSQYLCASARTSGGPDTQYFGPGTRLTVL.

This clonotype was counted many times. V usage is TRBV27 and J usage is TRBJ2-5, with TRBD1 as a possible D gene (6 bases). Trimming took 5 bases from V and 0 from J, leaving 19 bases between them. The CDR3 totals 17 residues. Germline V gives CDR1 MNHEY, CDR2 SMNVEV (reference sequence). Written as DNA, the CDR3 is TGTGCCAGCAGTCCCTTGGGTCGGGACACGTACCAAGAGACCCAGTACTTC. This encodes CASSPLGRDTYQETQYF.

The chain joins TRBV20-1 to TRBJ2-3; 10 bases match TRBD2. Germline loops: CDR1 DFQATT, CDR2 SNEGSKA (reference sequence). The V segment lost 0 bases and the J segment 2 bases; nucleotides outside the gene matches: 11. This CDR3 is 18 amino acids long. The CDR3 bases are TGCAGTGCTAGAGATCAACTAGCGGGGAATCGGTACACAGATACGCAGTATTTT. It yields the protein CSARDQLAGNRYTDTQYF.

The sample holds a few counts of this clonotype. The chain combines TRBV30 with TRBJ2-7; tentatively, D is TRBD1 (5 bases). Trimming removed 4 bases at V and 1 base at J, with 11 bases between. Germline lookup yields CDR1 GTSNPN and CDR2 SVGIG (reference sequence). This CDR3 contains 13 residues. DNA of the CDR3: TGTGCCTGGAAAGACAGTCGATCCTACGAGCAGTACTTC. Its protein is CAWKDSRSYEQYF.

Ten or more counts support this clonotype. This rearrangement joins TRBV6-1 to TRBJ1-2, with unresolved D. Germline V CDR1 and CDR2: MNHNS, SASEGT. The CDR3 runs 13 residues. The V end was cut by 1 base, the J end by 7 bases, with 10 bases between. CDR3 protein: CASSEVSGAGYTF. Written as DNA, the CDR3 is TGTGCCAGCAGTGAAGTTTCCGGTGCTGGCTACACCTTC.

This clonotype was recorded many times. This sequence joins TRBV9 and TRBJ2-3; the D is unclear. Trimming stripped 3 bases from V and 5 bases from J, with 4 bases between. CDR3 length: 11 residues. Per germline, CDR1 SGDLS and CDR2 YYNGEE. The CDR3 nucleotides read TGTGCCAGCAGCGGGCTAGATACGCAGTATTTT. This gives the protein CASSGLDTQYF.

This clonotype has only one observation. The CDR3 DNA reads TGTGCCAGCAGCTCGGAGACGCGGCGAGATGACTACACCTTC. Translation: CASSSETRRDDYTF. The chain has TRBV7-9 and TRBJ1-2; D is uncertain. Trimming left V 4 bases short and J 10 bases short, with 19 bases between. The germline gives CDR1 SEHNR, CDR2 FQNEAQ (reference sequence). The CDR3 totals 14 residues.

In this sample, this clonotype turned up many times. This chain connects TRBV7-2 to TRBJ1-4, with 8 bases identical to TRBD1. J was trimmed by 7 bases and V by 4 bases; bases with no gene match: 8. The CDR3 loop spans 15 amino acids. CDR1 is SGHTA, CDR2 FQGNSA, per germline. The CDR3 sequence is CASSYTGGSGEKLFF. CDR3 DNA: TGTGCCAGCAGCTACACAGGGGGAAGTGGTGAAAAACTGTTTTTT.